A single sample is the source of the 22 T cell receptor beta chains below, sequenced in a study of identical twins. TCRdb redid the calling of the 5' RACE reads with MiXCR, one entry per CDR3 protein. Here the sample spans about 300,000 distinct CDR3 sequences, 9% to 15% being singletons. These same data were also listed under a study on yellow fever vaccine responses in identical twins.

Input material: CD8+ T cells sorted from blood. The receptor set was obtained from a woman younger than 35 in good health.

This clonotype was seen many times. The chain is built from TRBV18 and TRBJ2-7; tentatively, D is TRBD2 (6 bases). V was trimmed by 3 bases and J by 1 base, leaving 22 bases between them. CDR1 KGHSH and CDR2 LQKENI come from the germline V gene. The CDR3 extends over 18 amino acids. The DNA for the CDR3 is TGTGCCAGCTCACCCACGGAGCAGGGAGGACTAAGGTCCTACGAGCAGTACGTC. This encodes CASSPTEQGGLRSYEQYV.

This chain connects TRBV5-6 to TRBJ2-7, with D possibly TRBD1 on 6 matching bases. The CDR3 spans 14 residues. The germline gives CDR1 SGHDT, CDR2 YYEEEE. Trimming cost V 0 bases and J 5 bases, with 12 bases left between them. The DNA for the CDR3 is TGTGCCAGCAGCTTGGGGGACACTATCCACGAGCAGTACGTC. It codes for CASSLGDTIHEQYV.

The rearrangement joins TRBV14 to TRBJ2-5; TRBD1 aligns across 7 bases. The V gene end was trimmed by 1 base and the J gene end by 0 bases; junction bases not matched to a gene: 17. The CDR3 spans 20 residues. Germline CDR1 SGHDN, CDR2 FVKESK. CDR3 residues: CASSQVLGTDRITYQETQYF. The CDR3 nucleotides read TGTGCCAGCAGCCAAGTTCTCGGGACAGATAGAATAACGTACCAAGAGACCCAGTACTTC.

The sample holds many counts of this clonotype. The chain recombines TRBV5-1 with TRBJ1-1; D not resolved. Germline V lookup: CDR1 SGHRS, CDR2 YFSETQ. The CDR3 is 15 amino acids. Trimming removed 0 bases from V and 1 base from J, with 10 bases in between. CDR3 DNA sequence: TGCGCCAGCAGCTTGGAGGTTTCGAAGAACACTGAAGCTTTCTTT. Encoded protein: CASSLEVSKNTEAFF.

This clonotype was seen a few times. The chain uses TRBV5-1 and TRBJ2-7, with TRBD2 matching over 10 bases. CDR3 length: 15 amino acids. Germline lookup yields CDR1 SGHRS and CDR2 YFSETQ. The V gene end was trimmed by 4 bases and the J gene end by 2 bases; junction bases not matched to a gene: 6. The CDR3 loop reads CASSAGTSVAYEQYF. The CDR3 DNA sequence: TGCGCCAGCAGCGCCGGGACTAGCGTAGCCTACGAGCAGTACTTC.

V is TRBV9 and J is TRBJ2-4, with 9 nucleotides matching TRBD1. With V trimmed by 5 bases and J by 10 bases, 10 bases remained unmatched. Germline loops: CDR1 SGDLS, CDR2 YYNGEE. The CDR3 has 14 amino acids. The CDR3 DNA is TGTGCCAGCAGTGGGACAGGGTCCGCTGGGATTCAGTACTTC. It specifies CASSGTGSAGIQYF.

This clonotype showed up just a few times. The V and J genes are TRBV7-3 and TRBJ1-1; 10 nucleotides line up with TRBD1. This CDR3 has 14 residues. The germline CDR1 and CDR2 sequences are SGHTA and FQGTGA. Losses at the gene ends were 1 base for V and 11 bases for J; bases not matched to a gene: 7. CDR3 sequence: CASSLIGGTGEAFF. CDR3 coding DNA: TGTGCCAGCAGCTTAATAGGAGGGACAGGGGAGGCTTTCTTT.

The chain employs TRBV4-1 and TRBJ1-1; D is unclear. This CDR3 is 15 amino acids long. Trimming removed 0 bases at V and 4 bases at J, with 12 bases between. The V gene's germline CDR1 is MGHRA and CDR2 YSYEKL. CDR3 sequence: CASSQEEFLGTEAFF. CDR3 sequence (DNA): TGCGCCAGCAGCCAAGAGGAGTTTCTAGGCACTGAAGCTTTCTTT.

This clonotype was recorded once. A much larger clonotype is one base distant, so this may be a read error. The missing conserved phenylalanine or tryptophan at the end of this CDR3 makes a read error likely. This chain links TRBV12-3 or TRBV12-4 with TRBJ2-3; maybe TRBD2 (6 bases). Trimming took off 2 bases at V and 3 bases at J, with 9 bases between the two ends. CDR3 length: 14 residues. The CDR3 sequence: CASSLTGGTDTQYL. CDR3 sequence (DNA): TGTGCCAGCAGTTTAACCGGGGGAACAGATACGCAGTATTTA.

The DNA for the CDR3 is TGTGCCACCAGTGTCCCGGGGGAGACCCAGTACTTC. Its translation: CATSVPGETQYF. This chain joins TRBV24-1 and TRBJ2-5; weak D call: TRBD2 (5 bases). The V gene lost 5 bases and the J gene lost 5 bases, with 8 bases spanning the gap. Germline loops: CDR1 KGHDR, CDR2 SFDVKD. The CDR3 is 12 residues long.

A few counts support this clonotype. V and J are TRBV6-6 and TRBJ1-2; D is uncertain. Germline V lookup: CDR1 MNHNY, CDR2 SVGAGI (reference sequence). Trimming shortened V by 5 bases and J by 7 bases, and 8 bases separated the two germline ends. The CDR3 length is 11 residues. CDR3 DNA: TGTGCCAGCAGTCAGACGTCTGGCTACACCTTC. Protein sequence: CASSQTSGYTF.

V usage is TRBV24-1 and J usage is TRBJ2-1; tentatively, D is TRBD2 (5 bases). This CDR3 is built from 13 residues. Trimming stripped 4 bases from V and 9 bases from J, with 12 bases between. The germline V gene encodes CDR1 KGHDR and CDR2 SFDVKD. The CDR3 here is CATSENPGGEQFF. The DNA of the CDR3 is TGTGCCACCAGTGAAAACCCCGGAGGTGAGCAGTTCTTC.

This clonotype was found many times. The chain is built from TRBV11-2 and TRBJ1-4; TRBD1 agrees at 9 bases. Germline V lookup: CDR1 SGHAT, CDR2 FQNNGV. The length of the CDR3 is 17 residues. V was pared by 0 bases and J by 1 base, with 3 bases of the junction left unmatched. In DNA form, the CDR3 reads TGTGCCAGCAGCTTAGAAACAGGGGGCGGAACTAATGAAAAACTGTTTTTT. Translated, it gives CASSLETGGGTNEKLFF. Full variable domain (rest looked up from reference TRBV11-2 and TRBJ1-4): EAGVAQSPRYKIIEKRQSVAFWCNPISGHATLYWYQQILGQGPKLLIQFQNNGVVDDSQLPKDRFSAERLKGVDSTLKIQPAKLEDSAVYLCASSLETGGGTNEKLFFGSGTQLSVL.

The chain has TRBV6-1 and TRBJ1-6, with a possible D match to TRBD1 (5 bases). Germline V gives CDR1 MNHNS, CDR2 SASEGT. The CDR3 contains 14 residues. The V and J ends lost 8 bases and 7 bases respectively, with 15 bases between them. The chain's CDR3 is CASGTPPLNSPLHF. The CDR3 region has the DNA TGTGCCAGCGGGACCCCCCCCTTAAATTCACCCCTCCACTTT.

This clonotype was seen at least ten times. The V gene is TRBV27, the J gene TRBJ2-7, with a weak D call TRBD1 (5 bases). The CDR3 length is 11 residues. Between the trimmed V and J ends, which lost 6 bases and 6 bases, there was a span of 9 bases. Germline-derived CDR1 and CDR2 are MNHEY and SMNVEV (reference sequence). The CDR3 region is CASSAGREQYF. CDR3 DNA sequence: TGTGCCAGCAGCGCAGGGCGCGAGCAGTACTTC.

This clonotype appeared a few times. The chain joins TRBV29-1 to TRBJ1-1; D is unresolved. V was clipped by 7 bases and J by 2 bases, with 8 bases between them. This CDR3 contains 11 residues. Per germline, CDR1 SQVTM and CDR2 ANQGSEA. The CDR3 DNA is TGCAGCGCCGAGGACAACACTGAAGCTTTCTTT. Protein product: CSAEDNTEAFF. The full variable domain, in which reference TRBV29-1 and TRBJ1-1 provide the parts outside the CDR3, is SAVISQKPSRDICQRGTSLTIQCQVDSQVTMMFWYRQQPGQSLTLIATANQGSEATYESGFVIDKFPISRPNLTFSTLTVSNMSPEDSSIYLCSAEDNTEAFFGQGTRLTVV.

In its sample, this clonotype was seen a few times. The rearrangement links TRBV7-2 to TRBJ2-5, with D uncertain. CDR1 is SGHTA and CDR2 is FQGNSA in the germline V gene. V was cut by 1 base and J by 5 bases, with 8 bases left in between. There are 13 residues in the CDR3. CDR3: CASSLVLTETQYF. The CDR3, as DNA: TGTGCCAGCAGCTTAGTTCTAACCGAGACCCAGTACTTC.

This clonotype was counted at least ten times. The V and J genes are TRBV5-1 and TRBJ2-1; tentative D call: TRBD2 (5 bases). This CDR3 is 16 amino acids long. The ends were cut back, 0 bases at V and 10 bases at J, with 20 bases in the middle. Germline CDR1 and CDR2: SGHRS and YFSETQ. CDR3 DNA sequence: TGCGCCAGCAGCTTGGTTTGGGAGTTTGTCCGAGGGGAGCAGTTCTTC. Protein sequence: CASSLVWEFVRGEQFF. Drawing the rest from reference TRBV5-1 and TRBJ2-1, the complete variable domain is KAGVTQTPRYLIKTRGQQVTLSCSPISGHRSVSWYQQTPGQGLQFLFEYFSETQRNKGNFPGRFSGRQFSNSRSEMNVSTLELGDSALYLCASSLVWEFVRGEQFFGPGTRLTVL.

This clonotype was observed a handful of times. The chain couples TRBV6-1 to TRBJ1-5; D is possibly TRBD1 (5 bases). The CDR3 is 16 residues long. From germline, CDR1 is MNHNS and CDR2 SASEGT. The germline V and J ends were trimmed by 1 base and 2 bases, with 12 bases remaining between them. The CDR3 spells CASSEEEGGGNQPQHF. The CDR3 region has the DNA TGTGCCAGCAGTGAAGAGGAGGGAGGGGGCAATCAGCCCCAGCATTTT.

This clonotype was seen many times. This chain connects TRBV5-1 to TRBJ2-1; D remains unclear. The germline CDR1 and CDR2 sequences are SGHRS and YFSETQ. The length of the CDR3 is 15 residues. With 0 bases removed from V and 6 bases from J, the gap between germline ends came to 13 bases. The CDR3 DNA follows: TGCGCCAGCAGCTTGGCCTCTGTAACAATCAATGAGCAGTTCTTC. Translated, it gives CASSLASVTINEQFF.

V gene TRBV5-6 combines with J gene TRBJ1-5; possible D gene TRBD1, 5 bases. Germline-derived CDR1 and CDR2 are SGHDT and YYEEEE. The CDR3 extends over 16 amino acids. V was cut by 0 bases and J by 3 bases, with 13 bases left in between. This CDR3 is CASSLEAQGVNQPQHF. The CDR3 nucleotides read TGTGCCAGCAGCTTGGAGGCTCAGGGCGTCAATCAGCCCCAGCATTTT.

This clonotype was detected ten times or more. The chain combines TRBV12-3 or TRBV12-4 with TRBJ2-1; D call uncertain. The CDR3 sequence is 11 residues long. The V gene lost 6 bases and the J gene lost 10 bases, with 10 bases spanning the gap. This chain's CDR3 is CASSFKLEQFF. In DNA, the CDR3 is TGTGCCAGCAGCTTTAAACTGGAGCAGTTCTTC.